This is a list of T cell receptor beta chains from one sample in a study of cytomegalovirus exposure and HLA in healthy donors. Using immunoSEQ multiplex PCR, the repertoire was profiled, and TCRdb retains in-frame clones only, with some absent. The sample carries over 150,000 clones, approximately 80% recorded once. Sequencing was done on a sample of PBMCs. These receptors were collected from a man aged 18 to 29 in good health and CMV-seropositive. Each CDR3 is given with its conserved first and last residue. Each record gives: clone size, V gene, D gene, J gene, CDR3 protein, CDR3 DNA. The D gene is left open where the match is weak. Clone sizes are given selectively: once, few, many, or a class where the clone is expanded.

.	TRBV6-4	.	TRBJ2-3	CASSNEGDTQYF	TGTGCCAGCAGTAATGAGGGAGATACGCAGTATTTT
.	TRBV5-1	.	TRBJ1-5	CASRRTGGSNQPQHF	TGCGCCAGCAGGCGAACAGGTGGTAGCAATCAGCCCCAGCATTTT
.	TRBV15	TRBD2	TRBJ2-3	CATSPGVSGDTDTQYF	TGTGCCACCAGCCCAGGTGTTAGCGGGGACACAGATACGCAGTATTTT
.	TRBV2	.	TRBJ1-6	CASRFAPGNSPLHF	TGTGCCAGCAGGTTTGCCCCCGGGAATTCACCCCTCCACTTT
.	TRBV2	.	TRBJ2-7	CASESRGTYEQYF	TGTGCCAGCGAATCGAGGGGGACCTACGAGCAGTACTTC
few	TRBV4-1	.	TRBJ2-6	CASSQEGGSGANVLTF	TGTGCCAGCAGCCAAGAGGGGGGGAGTGGGGCCAACGTCCTGACTTTC
few	TRBV15	.	TRBJ2-5	CATGTDIQETQYF	TGTGCCACCGGTACGGACATCCAAGAGACCCAGTACTTC
.	TRBV10-3	.	TRBJ1-5	CAIEGGSGNQPQHF	TGTGCCATCGAAGGAGGGAGCGGCAATCAGCCCCAGCATTTT
.	TRBV2	TRBD1	TRBJ1-2	CASSPGQGNYGYTF	TGTGCCAGTAGTCCGGGACAGGGGAACTATGGCTACACCTTC
.	TRBV10-3	TRBD1	TRBJ2-3	CAIRTGERADTQYF	TGTGCCATCAGAACAGGGGAACGCGCAGATACGCAGTATTTT
.	TRBV2	.	TRBJ1-3	CASSGLNTIYF	TGTGCCAGCAGTGGACTCAACACCATATATTTT
.	TRBV2	.	TRBJ1-4	CASTPQRTLNEKLFF	TGTGCCAGCACCCCCCAGCGGACGCTAAATGAAAAACTGTTTTTT
once	TRBV30	.	TRBJ1-2	CAWREQVGGYTF	TGTGCCTGGAGAGAACAGGTGGGAGGCTACACCTTC
.	TRBV27	.	TRBJ1-1	CASTPHTGANTEAFF	TGTGCCAGCACTCCCCACACAGGAGCGAACACTGAAGCTTTCTTT
.	TRBV30	TRBD1	TRBJ2-7	CAWTFSTGTGSSYEQYF	TGTGCCTGGACTTTTAGCACCGGGACAGGGAGCTCCTACGAGCAGTACTTC
few	TRBV5-4	.	TRBJ1-3	CASSLFGGSGNTIYF	TGTGCCAGCAGCTTGTTCGGGGGCTCTGGAAACACCATATATTTT
.	TRBV5-1	.	TRBJ2-6	CASGGTGANVLTF	TGCGCCTCTGGGGGGACTGGGGCCAACGTCCTGACTTTC
few	TRBV19	.	TRBJ1-1	CASSTGTPAFF	TGTGCCAGTAGTACGGGGACACCAGCTTTCTTT
.	TRBV19	.	TRBJ1-1	CATHPRTDGMGEAFF	TGTGCCACCCACCCGAGGACAGACGGAATGGGTGAAGCTTTCTTT
.	TRBV5-1	.	TRBJ2-7	CASNPGGFSYEQYF	TGCGCCAGCAACCCGGGCGGGTTTTCCTACGAGCAGTACTTC
.	TRBV5-1	TRBD1	TRBJ1-2	CASSSTGNYGYTF	TGCGCCAGCAGCTCGACAGGGAACTATGGCTACACCTTC
few	TRBV30	.	TRBJ1-2	CAWRSRAHYGYTF	TGTGCCTGGAGGTCGCGGGCGCACTATGGCTACACCTTC
.	TRBV7-2	.	TRBJ1-5	CASSLHRDQPQHF	TGTGCCAGCAGCTTACACCGAGATCAGCCCCAGCATTTT
.	TRBV15	TRBD2	TRBJ2-1	CATSRPGLAGGEQFF	TGTGCCACCAGCAGACCGGGACTAGCGGGAGGTGAGCAGTTCTTC
once	TRBV27	.	TRBJ2-1	CASSLFSSYNEQFF	TGTGCCAGCAGTTTATTCTCCAGTTACAATGAGCAGTTCTTC
.	TRBV6-1	.	TRBJ1-2	CASREGFLDSEDYGYTF	TGTGCCAGCAGGGAAGGTTTTTTGGACAGCGAAGACTATGGCTACACCTTC
.	TRBV4-1	.	TRBJ2-7	CASSQDGVAVPYEQYF	TGCGCCAGCAGCCAAGATGGGGTAGCGGTACCCTACGAGCAGTACTTC
once	TRBV7-2	TRBD1	TRBJ1-1	CAGSLVGTGLRTGAFF	TGTGCCGGCAGCTTAGTGGGGACAGGGTTACGAACAGGAGCTTTCTTT
.	TRBV4-1	TRBD1	TRBJ2-1	CASSYHRGFSYNEQFF	TGCGCCAGCAGCTACCACAGGGGGTTCTCCTACAATGAGCAGTTCTTC
.	TRBV7-8	TRBD1	TRBJ1-5	CASSWRTGRRYSNQPQHF	TGTGCCAGCAGCTGGAGGACAGGGAGGCGATATAGCAATCAGCCCCAGCATTTT
.	TRBV25-1	.	TRBJ2-2	CASSAWATGELFF	TGTGCCAGCAGTGCGTGGGCCACCGGGGAGCTGTTTTTT
.	TRBV29-1	TRBD1	TRBJ2-7	CSVKTGDSYEQYF	TGCAGCGTGAAGACAGGGGACTCCTACGAGCAGTACTTC
.	TRBV10-3	TRBD2	TRBJ2-3	CAIMGTSGTDTQYF	TGTGCCATCATGGGGACTAGCGGGACAGATACGCAGTATTTT
.	TRBV2	.	TRBJ1-5	CASRDSHSNQPQHF	TGTGCCAGCAGGGACAGCCATAGCAATCAGCCCCAGCATTTT
.	TRBV30	TRBD1	TRBJ2-2	CAWEGTGITGELFF	TGTGCCTGGGAGGGGACAGGGATAACCGGGGAGCTGTTTTTT
.	TRBV29-1	.	TRBJ1-1	CSVGAVADTEAFF	TGCAGCGTTGGGGCCGTGGCAGACACTGAAGCTTTCTTT
.	TRBV7-2	TRBD1	TRBJ2-7	CATISTGYEQYF	TGTGCCACCATCTCGACAGGGTACGAGCAGTACTTC
.	TRBV4-1	.	TRBJ1-1	CASSPQVGNTEAFF	TGCGCCAGCAGCCCACAGGTTGGGAACACTGAAGCTTTCTTT
.	TRBV30	.	TRBJ2-3	CAWSVGGIGTDTQYF	TGTGCCTGGAGTGTTGGGGGGATCGGCACAGATACGCAGTATTTT